Listed below are T cell receptor beta chains from one sample, sequenced in a study of T cells in Graves' hyperthyroidism and ophthalmopathy. TCRdb called the multiplex PCR reads again in MiXCR, with one record for every CDR3 protein. The repertoire holds roughly 200,000 distinct CDR3 sequences, with around 16% as singletons. The specimen was blood. These TCRs come from a man in his forties or fifties with Graves' hyperthyroidism. Both conserved end residues are part of each CDR3. Fields, in order: clone size, V gene, J gene, D gene, CDR3 protein, CDR3 DNA. D genes are given only for firm matches. Not all rows give a size; the values are once, few, many and, for expanded clones, a class.

size: NA; V: TRBV28; J: TRBJ2-7; D: TRBD2; CDR3: CASKGAGTNYEQYF; DNA: TGTGCCAGCAAAGGAGCAGGGACTAACTACGAGCAGTACTTC
size: NA; V: TRBV28; J: TRBJ1-2; D: TRBD1; CDR3: CASSLYGQGAGGYTF; DNA: TGTGCCAGCAGTTTATATGGACAGGGGGCTGGTGGCTACACCTTC
size: many; V: TRBV4-2; J: TRBJ2-5; D: NA; CDR3: CASSQDQGETQYF; DNA: TGTGCCAGCAGCCAAGATCAGGGCGAGACCCAGTACTTC
size: NA; V: TRBV12-3/TRBV12-4; J: TRBJ2-3; D: NA; CDR3: CASRRTGGQTDTQYF; DNA: TGTGCCAGCAGACGAACGGGGGGCCAGACAGATACGCAGTATTTT
size: many; V: TRBV20-1; J: TRBJ2-3; D: TRBD1; CDR3: CSAPDRGGADTQYF; DNA: TGCAGTGCTCCCGACAGGGGTGGGGCAGATACGCAGTATTTT
size: NA; V: TRBV18; J: TRBJ2-7; D: NA; CDR3: CASSPREGTDTYEQYF; DNA: TGTGCCAGCTCACCAAGAGAGGGGACGGACACCTACGAGCAGTACTTC
size: NA; V: TRBV12-3/TRBV12-4; J: TRBJ1-2; D: NA; CDR3: CASSLSTGTNYGYTF; DNA: TGTGCCAGCAGTTTATCGACAGGAACTAACTATGGCTACACCTTC
size: few; V: TRBV7-3; J: TRBJ2-3; D: NA; CDR3: CASSDSGHHTDTQYF; DNA: TGTGCCAGCAGCGACTCAGGGCATCACACAGATACGCAGTATTTT
size: few; V: TRBV9; J: TRBJ1-1; D: NA; CDR3: CASSSRGGSTSEVSFF; DNA: TGTGCCAGCAGCTCGAGGGGGGGATCAACCTCCGAGGTTTCTTTCTTT
size: many; V: TRBV20-1; J: TRBJ1-1; D: NA; CDR3: CSASRDTEAFF; DNA: TGCAGTGCTAGCCGTGATACTGAAGCTTTCTTT
size: few; V: TRBV5-1; J: TRBJ2-6; D: NA; CDR3: CASSLSGGANVLTF; DNA: TGCGCCAGCAGCTTGTCGGGTGGGGCCAACGTCCTGACTTTC
size: many; V: TRBV11-2; J: TRBJ2-5; D: NA; CDR3: CASSLGGEKTQYF; DNA: TGTGCCAGCAGCTTAGGCGGGGAGAAGACCCAGTACTTC
size: many; V: TRBV20-1; J: TRBJ1-2; D: NA; CDR3: CSAPRTNYGYTF; DNA: TGCAGTGCGCCGAGGACCAACTATGGCTACACCTTC
size: many; V: TRBV20-1; J: TRBJ2-3; D: TRBD1; CDR3: CSARDLSRGRGDTQYF; DNA: TGCAGTGCTAGAGATCTTAGCAGGGGGCGAGGAGATACGCAGTATTTT
size: many; V: TRBV7-2; J: TRBJ1-4; D: TRBD1; CDR3: CASRDSSFEKLFF; DNA: TGTGCCAGCCGGGACAGTTCTTTTGAAAAACTGTTTTTT
size: many; V: TRBV20-1; J: TRBJ1-1; D: NA; CDR3: CSATRWGTEAFF; DNA: TGCAGTGCAACACGTTGGGGGACTGAAGCTTTCTTT
size: many; V: TRBV5-1; J: TRBJ1-2; D: TRBD1; CDR3: CASSWGTGEGFGYTF; DNA: TGCGCCAGCAGCTGGGGGACAGGGGAAGGTTTTGGCTACACCTTC
size: few; V: TRBV20-1; J: TRBJ1-2; D: NA; CDR3: CSAAPLGSSGDYGYTF; DNA: TGCAGTGCTGCCCCTCTTGGGTCATCAGGGGACTATGGCTACACCTTC
size: many; V: TRBV6-1; J: TRBJ1-4; D: NA; CDR3: CASRTNTGTPEKLFF; DNA: TGTGCCAGCAGGACTAACACCGGGACGCCGGAAAAACTGTTTTTT
size: NA; V: TRBV29-1; J: TRBJ1-2; D: NA; CDR3: CSAELGGGYGYTF; DNA: TGCAGCGCTGAATTGGGCGGGGGGTATGGCTACACCTTC
size: NA; V: TRBV27; J: TRBJ1-2; D: NA; CDR3: CASRQKTRRNYGYTF; DNA: TGTGCCAGCAGGCAGAAGACAAGACGGAACTATGGCTACACCTTC
size: many; V: TRBV25-1; J: TRBJ2-1; D: TRBD1; CDR3: CASSDSGQGAQGEQFF; DNA: TGTGCCAGCAGTGATTCAGGGCAGGGGGCGCAAGGTGAGCAGTTCTTC
size: many; V: TRBV9; J: TRBJ2-1; D: NA; CDR3: CASSAGGVYNEQFF; DNA: TGTGCCAGCAGCGCAGGTGGGGTCTACAATGAGCAGTTCTTC
size: NA; V: TRBV20-1; J: TRBJ2-5; D: NA; CDR3: CSTRAEETQYF; DNA: TGCAGTACTAGAGCGGAAGAGACCCAGTACTTC
size: few; V: TRBV5-4; J: TRBJ1-2; D: TRBD1; CDR3: CASTFGTDDGYTF; DNA: TGTGCCAGCACCTTCGGGACAGATGATGGCTACACCTTC
size: many; V: TRBV2; J: TRBJ2-5; D: TRBD2; CDR3: CASSMTSGGEETQYF; DNA: TGTGCCAGCAGTATGACTAGCGGAGGAGAAGAGACCCAGTACTTC
size: NA; V: TRBV4-1; J: TRBJ2-7; D: NA; CDR3: CASSQDPQSYEQYF; DNA: TGCGCCAGCAGCCAAGATCCCCAGTCCTACGAGCAGTACTTC
size: NA; V: TRBV7-6; J: TRBJ2-3; D: TRBD2; CDR3: CASSSHTRTSGRTDTQYF; DNA: TGTGCCAGCAGCTCTCATACCCGGACTAGCGGGCGGACAGATACGCAGTATTTT
size: NA; V: TRBV15; J: TRBJ2-7; D: TRBD1; CDR3: CATSRDTGQGLYEQYF; DNA: TGTGCCACCAGCAGAGACACGGGACAGGGGCTCTACGAGCAGTACTTC
size: many; V: TRBV9; J: TRBJ2-1; D: TRBD2; CDR3: CASSADGTSSYNEQFF; DNA: TGTGCCAGCAGCGCGGATGGGACTAGCTCCTACAATGAGCAGTTCTTC
size: many; V: TRBV28; J: TRBJ2-4; D: NA; CDR3: CASSSTGANIQYF; DNA: TGTGCCAGCAGTTCGACGGGGGCGAACATTCAGTACTTC
size: NA; V: TRBV20-1; J: TRBJ1-6; D: NA; CDR3: CSARHAALGPYNSPLHF; DNA: TGCAGTGCTAGACACGCGGCCCTAGGTCCTTATAATTCACCCCTCCACTTT
size: many; V: TRBV7-3; J: TRBJ2-7; D: TRBD2; CDR3: CASSQGLAMSYEQYF; DNA: TGTGCCAGCAGCCAAGGACTAGCTATGTCCTACGAGCAGTACTTC
size: NA; V: TRBV30; J: TRBJ1-3; D: NA; CDR3: CAWSAGQASRDTIYF; DNA: TGTGCCTGGAGTGCAGGGCAGGCAAGTCGAGACACCATATATTTT
size: few; V: TRBV6-1; J: TRBJ1-2; D: TRBD1; CDR3: CASSPWQGADYGYTF; DNA: TGTGCCAGCAGCCCCTGGCAGGGGGCGGACTATGGCTACACCTTC
size: many; V: TRBV27; J: TRBJ1-4; D: TRBD1; CDR3: CASSLLGGGTNEKLFF; DNA: TGTGCCAGCAGTTTATTAGGGGGCGGAACTAATGAAAAACTGTTTTTT
size: many; V: TRBV5-1; J: TRBJ2-1; D: TRBD1; CDR3: CASSPGTGGNEQFF; DNA: TGCGCCAGCAGCCCCGGGACAGGGGGCAATGAGCAGTTCTTC
size: NA; V: TRBV27; J: TRBJ2-1; D: TRBD1; CDR3: CASSRQGARNEQFF; DNA: TGTGCCAGCAGTCGACAGGGGGCGCGTAATGAGCAGTTCTTC
size: many; V: TRBV27; J: TRBJ2-1; D: TRBD1; CDR3: CASSLAWDRSLYNEQFF; DNA: TGTGCCAGCAGTTTAGCCTGGGACAGGTCCCTATACAATGAGCAGTTCTTC
size: many; V: TRBV30; J: TRBJ2-1; D: TRBD2; CDR3: CAWARGGGPNEQFF; DNA: TGTGCCTGGGCGAGGGGCGGGGGGCCCAATGAGCAGTTCTTC
size: NA; V: TRBV19; J: TRBJ2-1; D: NA; CDR3: CASSISKYNEQFF; DNA: TGTGCCAGTAGTATCTCTAAATACAATGAGCAGTTCTTC
size: many; V: TRBV7-2; J: TRBJ2-1; D: TRBD2; CDR3: CASSSASGGAGQFF; DNA: TGTGCCAGCAGCTCCGCTAGCGGGGGGGCGGGGCAGTTCTTC
size: many; V: TRBV5-1; J: TRBJ2-7; D: TRBD1; CDR3: CASSLASVGTGVNEQYF; DNA: TGCGCCAGCAGCTTGGCCTCTGTAGGGACAGGGGTCAACGAGCAGTACTTC
size: many; V: TRBV9; J: TRBJ2-1; D: NA; CDR3: CASSVNLAGAPTNEQFF; DNA: TGTGCCAGCAGCGTAAATCTGGCGGGGGCCCCTACGAATGAGCAGTTCTTC
size: many; V: TRBV7-8; J: TRBJ1-1; D: TRBD1; CDR3: CASSTSDRGRTEAFF; DNA: TGTGCCAGCAGCACGAGCGACAGGGGGAGGACTGAAGCTTTCTTT
size: many; V: TRBV12-3/TRBV12-4; J: TRBJ2-5; D: NA; CDR3: CASSRRQGQETQYF; DNA: TGTGCCAGCAGTCGCCGCCAGGGGCAAGAGACCCAGTACTTC
size: NA; V: TRBV7-2; J: TRBJ2-3; D: NA; CDR3: CASTLGGQDTQYF; DNA: TGTGCCAGCACATTGGGGGGGCAAGATACGCAGTATTTT